The present entry profiles one TCR beta chain with its context. The data belong to a study of blood T cell repertoires in COVID-19. At the level of the study: Sample material is recorded as cDNA or gDNA derived from T cells, B-cell-depleted T cells, or PBMCs.

The table came from immunoSEQ multiplex PCR; TCRdb's copy has only in-frame clones and leaves some out. This sample has 150,000 to 200,000 clones, with around 91% found just once. Germline-derived CDR1 and CDR2 are LGHDT and YNNKEL (reference sequence). The germline V and J ends were trimmed by 0 bases and 2 bases, with 11 bases remaining between them. The CDR3 runs 16 residues. Ages ranged from about 18 to 100 years, with residence in 24 US areas. Symptom resolution, clearance, or two negative PCRs marked donors in Cohort 3 as recovered. The sequenced sample consisted of PBMCs or T cells enriched from blood (not recorded which). This TCR was recovered from a woman in her late teens or twenties who had recovered from COVID-19. The chain joins TRBV3-1 (or the pseudogene TRBV3-2) to TRBJ2-1, with TRBD2 as a possible D gene (6 bases). CDR3 in amino acids: CASSQDPGGAYNEQFF. The CDR3 DNA is TGTGCCAGCAGCCAAGACCCGGGCGGGGCCTACAATGAGCAGTTCTTC.